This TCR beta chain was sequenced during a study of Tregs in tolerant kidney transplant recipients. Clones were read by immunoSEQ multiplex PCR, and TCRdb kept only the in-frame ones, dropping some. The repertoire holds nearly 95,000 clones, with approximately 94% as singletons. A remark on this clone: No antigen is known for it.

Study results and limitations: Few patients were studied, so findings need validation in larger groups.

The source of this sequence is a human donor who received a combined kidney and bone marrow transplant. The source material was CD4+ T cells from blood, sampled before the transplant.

Here the CDR3 DNA reads TGTGCCAGTAGTACCAGGGACATCTATGGCTACACCTTC. Protein: CASSTRDIYGYTF. The rearrangement uses TRBV19 and TRBJ1-2; D possibly corresponds to TRBD1 (6 bases). The germline V gene encodes CDR1 LNHDA and CDR2 SQIVND (reference sequence). V lost 4 bases and J lost 4, with 10 bases in between. The CDR3 has 13 residues.